This record concerns one T cell receptor beta chain sequence. The antigen remains unidentified. These data are taken from a study of radiotherapy plus CTLA-4 blockade in lung cancer. Whole-study results and caveats: An expansion of tumor-derived TCR clones occurred in blood after radiotherapy plus ipilimumab.

Profiling relied on immunoSEQ multiplex PCR, and the TCRdb table lists in-frame clones only, not all of them. Of about 95,000 clones detected, approximately 78% appear once; the ten largest clones hold 3% to 3.5%. Focal radiation with ipilimumab CTLA-4 blockade was given to patients with chemo-refractory metastatic non-small-cell lung cancer. J gave up 0 bases and V 3 bases, and 4 bases lay outside the gene matches. CDR3 length equals 15 residues. CDR1 is SEHNR and CDR2 is FQNEAQ in the germline V gene (reference sequence). Sequences were derived from peripheral blood, sampled from a patient treated with radiotherapy plus ipilimumab. The J gene is TRBJ1-1, the V gene TRBV7-9; 7 bases line up with TRBD1. The TCR comes from a human donor with non-small cell lung cancer who had a partial response to radiotherapy plus ipilimumab. The CDR3 reads CASSFMGQMNTEAFF. The CDR3 DNA follows: TGTGCCAGCAGCTTTATGGGACAGATGAACACTGAAGCTTTCTTT.